The 25 T cell receptor beta chains reported below all come from one sample, sequenced in a study of yellow fever vaccine responses in identical twins. TCRdb re-called the RT-PCR reads with MiXCR, one entry per CDR3 protein. Of 3,000 to 4,500 distinct CDR3 sequences in the sample, around 87% were seen once. The material sequenced was T cells from blood (PBMCs), unsorted or a sorted subset (not recorded which), taken before or after yellow fever vaccination (not recorded which). The receptors come from a woman between 18 and 29 years old who received the yellow fever vaccine.

This clonotype was seen just once. The chain combines TRBV6-1 with TRBJ2-7, with 12 nucleotides matching TRBD2. Germline values: CDR1 MNHNS, CDR2 SASEGT. The CDR3 sequence is 14 residues long. The J segment lost 1 base and the V segment lost 6 bases, leaving 1 base of the junction unmatched. Here the CDR3 DNA reads TGTGCCAGCAGGACTAGCGGGGGATCCTACGAGCAGTACTTC. Protein sequence: CASRTSGGSYEQYF.

The rearrangement joins TRBV5-1 to TRBJ2-1; D may be TRBD1 (6 bases). Germline V gene lookup returns CDR1 SGHRS and CDR2 YFSETQ. CDR3 size: 14 residues. Trimming stripped 0 bases from V and 6 bases from J, with 10 bases between. CDR3 protein: CASSLGTDFNEQFF. The CDR3 bases are TGCGCCAGCAGCTTGGGGACAGATTTCAATGAGCAGTTCTTC.

The chain carries TRBV28 and TRBJ2-1, with D perhaps TRBD1 (6 bases). Germline CDR1 reads MDHEN; CDR2 reads SYDVKM. There are 16 residues in the CDR3. Trimming took 2 bases from V and 0 from J, leaving 11 bases between them. The CDR3 nucleotides are TGTGCCAGCAGTTTACTAGGGACATACTCCTACAATGAGCAGTTCTTC. Translating it yields CASSLLGTYSYNEQFF. Together with reference TRBV28 and TRBJ2-1, the CDR3 gives the full variable domain: DVKVTQSSRYLVKRTGEKVFLECVQDMDHENMFWYRQDPGLGLRLIYFSYDVKMKEKGDIPEGYSVSREKKERFSLILESASTNQTSMYLCASSLLGTYSYNEQFFGPGTRLTVL.

This clonotype appeared once. The rearrangement links TRBV29-1 to TRBJ2-1; D call uncertain. From germline, CDR1 is SQVTM and CDR2 ANQGSEA. The CDR3 contains 12 residues. V shed 8 bases and J shed 0 bases, with 8 bases lying between them. The CDR3 region is CSLAYSYNEQFF. The CDR3 coding sequence is TGCAGCTTGGCCTACTCCTACAATGAGCAGTTCTTC.

The chain links TRBV11-2 to TRBJ2-5; 7 nucleotides match TRBD1. After removal of 5 bases from V and 2 bases from J, the junction contained 8 bases not matched to a gene. CDR1 and CDR2 from the germline V gene are SGHAT and FQNNGV. CDR3 length equals 15 residues. The CDR3 spells CASSETGAEQETQYF. The CDR3 DNA reads TGTGCCAGCAGCGAAACAGGGGCAGAGCAAGAGACCCAGTACTTC.

This sequence joins TRBV29-1 and TRBJ1-5; 7 bases match TRBD1. CDR1 is SQVTM and CDR2 is ANQGSEA in the germline V gene. CDR3 length: 13 residues. V dropped 5 bases and J dropped 4; count of bases not matched to a gene: 5. The CDR3 region has the DNA TGCAGCGTTTCGACAGGGAGGAATCAGCCCCAGCATTTT. Translating gives CSVSTGRNQPQHF.

This clonotype was found once. The V call is TRBV4-1, the J call TRBJ2-1; no firm D call. The V end was cut by 3 bases, the J end by 6 bases, with 15 bases between. Germline V gives CDR1 MGHRA, CDR2 YSYEKL. The CDR3 contains 15 residues. The CDR3 nucleotides are TGCGCCAGCAGCCAGAGCAGGTACCTATTCAATGAGCAGTTCTTC. Protein sequence: CASSQSRYLFNEQFF.

J is TRBJ2-5 and V is TRBV7-1; 8 bases fit TRBD1. TRBV7-1 is an ORF; its function is uncertain. The CDR3 extends over 14 amino acids. V was pared by 1 base and J by 3 bases, with 1 base of the junction left unmatched. The CDR3 region has the DNA TGTGCCAGCAGCTCAGAGACAGGGGAAGAGACCCAGTACTTC. It translates to CASSSETGEETQYF.

The J gene is TRBJ2-3, the V gene TRBV2; D is uncertain. The V and J ends lost 3 bases and 8 bases respectively, with 3 bases between them. The CDR3 contains 10 residues. Germline V CDR1 and CDR2: SNHLY, FYNNEI. DNA for the CDR3: TGTGCCAGCAGTGATACTACGCAGTATTTT. This sequence encodes CASSDTTQYF.

The chain has TRBV29-1 and TRBJ2-3; D is possibly TRBD2 (5 bases). Germline values: CDR1 SQVTM, CDR2 ANQGSEA. The CDR3 is 15 residues long. V lost 5 bases and J 1 base, leaving 16 bases between the germline ends. The CDR3 sequence: CSVSGGGPRTDTQYF. The CDR3 DNA follows: TGCAGCGTTAGCGGCGGAGGCCCCCGCACAGATACGCAGTATTTT.

This clonotype was seen just once. J is TRBJ2-3 and V is TRBV28, with TRBD1 matching over 7 bases. V dropped 6 bases and J dropped 3; count of bases not matched to a gene: 9. There are 15 residues in the CDR3. Germline CDR1 reads MDHEN; CDR2 reads SYDVKM. Here the CDR3 DNA reads TGTGCCAGCAGGCCCGAGGGGGCTGGGACAGATACGCAGTATTTT. Its protein is CASRPEGAGTDTQYF.

The rearrangement uses TRBV23-1 and TRBJ1-5, with a tentative D call TRBD1 (6 bases). TRBV23-1 falls under the ORF class, with uncertain function. This CDR3 is built from 13 residues. Trimming left V 6 bases short and J 0 bases short, with 6 bases between. Here the CDR3 reads CASRDSSNQPQHF. DNA of the CDR3: TGCGCCAGCAGGGACAGTAGCAATCAGCCCCAGCATTTT.

The V gene is TRBV11-2, the J gene TRBJ2-5; tentative D call: TRBD1 (5 bases). Germline assignment: CDR1 SGHAT and CDR2 FQNNGV. Trimming pared 5 bases from V and 9 bases from J, leaving 16 bases between. The CDR3 is made up of 13 amino acids. In DNA form, the CDR3 reads TGTGCCAGCAGCCAGGGCAGGATGAAGGCCCAGTACTTC. It codes for CASSQGRMKAQYF.

The rearrangement uses TRBV4-1 and TRBJ2-1, with D perhaps matching TRBD1 (6 bases). Germline-derived CDR1 and CDR2 are MGHRA and YSYEKL. The ends were cut back, 3 bases at V and 7 bases at J, with 16 bases in the middle. The CDR3 has 15 residues. The CDR3 protein is CASSQGELQGNEQFF. CDR3 nucleotides: TGCGCCAGCAGCCAGGGGGAACTGCAGGGGAATGAGCAGTTCTTC.

The chain combines TRBV11-3 with TRBJ2-1; tentatively, D is TRBD1 (6 bases). CDR3 length equals 14 residues. V lost 6 bases, J lost 3 bases, and 12 bases lay in between. Per germline, CDR1 SGHNT and CDR2 YENEEA. The CDR3 is CASRQPGHYNEQFF. The CDR3 nucleotides read TGTGCCAGCAGGCAACCGGGACACTACAATGAGCAGTTCTTC.

The chain has TRBV7-6 and TRBJ1-1; tentative D call: TRBD1 (6 bases). The CDR3 consists of 14 residues. The germline V gene encodes CDR1 SGHVS and CDR2 FNYEAQ. V shed 2 bases and J shed 2 bases, with 9 bases lying between them. DNA of the CDR3: TGTGCCAGCAGCTTAATGGGGACAAACACTGAAGCTTTCTTT. This sequence encodes CASSLMGTNTEAFF. The full variable domain, completed using reference TRBV7-6 and TRBJ1-1, is GAGVSQSPRYKVTKRGQDVALRCDPISGHVSLYWYRQALGQGPEFLTYFNYEAQQDKSGLPNDRFSAERPEGSISTLTIQRTEQRDSAMYRCASSLMGTNTEAFFGQGTRLTVV.

The chain has TRBV13 and TRBJ1-6; 8 bases match TRBD1. CDR1 and CDR2 (germline): PRHDT, FYEKMQ (reference sequence). Trimming cost V 5 bases and J 7 bases; bases outside gene matches: 7. The CDR3 runs 15 residues. The CDR3 protein is CASSTRDRQNSPLHF. CDR3 sequence (DNA): TGTGCCAGCAGCACCCGGGACAGGCAAAATTCACCCCTCCACTTT.

The rearrangement uses TRBV24-1 and TRBJ1-5; TRBD1 might be the D (6 bases). This CDR3 region has 14 residues. Germline V gene sequence: CDR1 KGHDR, CDR2 SFDVKD. Between the trimmed V and J ends, which lost 7 bases and 6 bases, there was a span of 15 bases. In DNA, the CDR3 is TGTGCCACCAGCCCGGGACAAAGGGGTCAGCCCCAGCATTTT. Protein product: CATSPGQRGQPQHF.

V gene TRBV7-2 combines with J gene TRBJ2-1; D is uncertain. The V end was cut by 0 bases, the J end by 2 bases, with 5 bases between. CDR1 and CDR2 from the germline V gene are SGHTA and FQGNSA. The CDR3 sequence is 14 residues long. CDR3 residues: CASSLALAYNEQFF. The CDR3 nucleotides read TGTGCCAGCAGCTTAGCGCTAGCCTACAATGAGCAGTTCTTC.

The rearrangement joins TRBV11-1 to TRBJ2-7, with D tentatively TRBD2 (6 bases). CDR1 and CDR2 from the germline V gene are SGHAT and FQDESV (reference sequence). V was pared by 1 base and J by 3 bases, with 7 bases between. CDR3 length: 13 residues. CDR3 loop: CASSLGRGYEQYF. The CDR3 nucleotides are TGTGCCAGCAGCTTAGGGAGGGGCTACGAGCAGTACTTC.

The gene calls are TRBV18 and TRBJ2-3, with D possibly TRBD2 on 5 matching bases. The CDR3 is made up of 15 amino acids. V was cut by 0 bases and J by 4 bases, with 11 bases left in between. Looked up from germline, CDR1 is KGHSH and CDR2 is LQKENI. This CDR3 is CASSPPDYGPDTQYF. The DNA for the CDR3 is TGTGCCAGCTCACCACCAGACTACGGCCCAGATACGCAGTATTTT.

This chain links TRBV28 with TRBJ2-7, with D possibly being TRBD2 (6 bases). V gave up 5 bases and J gave up 7 bases, with 12 bases separating them. CDR3 length equals 12 residues. Germline CDR1 MDHEN, CDR2 SYDVKM. This CDR3 reads CASSLAGREQYF. CDR3 sequence (DNA): TGTGCCAGCAGTCTCGCGGGGAGGGAGCAGTACTTC.

The chain couples TRBV15 to TRBJ2-7; D is unclear. Trimming removed 0 bases at V and 2 bases at J, with 2 bases between. Germline values: CDR1 LNHNV, CDR2 YYDKDF (reference sequence). This CDR3 spans 12 amino acids. In DNA, the CDR3 is TGTGCCACCAGCAGAGACACCTACGAGCAGTACTTC. Its protein product is CATSRDTYEQYF.

The table lists this clonotype with a count of one. The germline gene is not matched at one end of the junction; a read error may be the cause. The rearrangement links TRBV5-6 to TRBJ1-1; 8 bases are shared with TRBD1. This CDR3 has 14 amino acids. Germline V gene lookup returns CDR1 SGHDT and CDR2 YYEEEE. The DNA of the CDR3 is TGTGCCACCAGCCAAACAGGGGGAAGGACTGAAGCTTTCTTT. This sequence encodes CATSQTGGRTEAFF.

As for this clonotype: Sequence at one end of the junction differs from germline and may be a read error. The chain uses TRBV7-7 and TRBJ2-5, with TRBD1 matching over 7 bases. There are 15 residues in the CDR3. From germline, CDR1 is SSHAT and CDR2 FNYEAQ (reference sequence). CDR3 sequence (DNA): TGTGCTAGCAGCTCGGGACAGAAGACCCAAGAGACCCAGTACTTC. Translation: CASSSGQKTQETQYF.